The clone carrying this T cell receptor (beta chain) was counted a few times. The time point was: patch test 3, about 24 weeks after DPC sensitization. Treatment here: therapeutic diphenylcyclopropenone sensitization with weekly scalp DPC. Participating donors were patients with alopecia, aged 18 to 70 years, considered appropriate candidates for DPC. TCRdb processed the RACE reads anew with MiXCR; each CDR3 protein has one entry. The profile shows 180,000 or so distinct CDR3 sequences, around a quarter of them singletons. This entry belongs to a study of human T cells and chemical hapten exposure. The TCR was taken from a woman in her 40s with alopecia areata. Some clones in this sample may be carry-over from other donors' samples. The specimen comprised whole blood, sampled in connection with sensitization to the hapten diphenylcyclopropenone (DPC).

As DNA, the CDR3 is TGTGCCAGCAGCCCTAGCGGGACCGTCACAGATACGCAGTATTTT. Translating gives CASSPSGTVTDTQYF. This chain joins TRBV12-3 or TRBV12-4 and TRBJ2-3; TRBD2 matches 9 bases. V trimming: 6 bases; J trimming: 2 bases; junction bases outside the gene matches: 6. The CDR3 runs to 15 residues.